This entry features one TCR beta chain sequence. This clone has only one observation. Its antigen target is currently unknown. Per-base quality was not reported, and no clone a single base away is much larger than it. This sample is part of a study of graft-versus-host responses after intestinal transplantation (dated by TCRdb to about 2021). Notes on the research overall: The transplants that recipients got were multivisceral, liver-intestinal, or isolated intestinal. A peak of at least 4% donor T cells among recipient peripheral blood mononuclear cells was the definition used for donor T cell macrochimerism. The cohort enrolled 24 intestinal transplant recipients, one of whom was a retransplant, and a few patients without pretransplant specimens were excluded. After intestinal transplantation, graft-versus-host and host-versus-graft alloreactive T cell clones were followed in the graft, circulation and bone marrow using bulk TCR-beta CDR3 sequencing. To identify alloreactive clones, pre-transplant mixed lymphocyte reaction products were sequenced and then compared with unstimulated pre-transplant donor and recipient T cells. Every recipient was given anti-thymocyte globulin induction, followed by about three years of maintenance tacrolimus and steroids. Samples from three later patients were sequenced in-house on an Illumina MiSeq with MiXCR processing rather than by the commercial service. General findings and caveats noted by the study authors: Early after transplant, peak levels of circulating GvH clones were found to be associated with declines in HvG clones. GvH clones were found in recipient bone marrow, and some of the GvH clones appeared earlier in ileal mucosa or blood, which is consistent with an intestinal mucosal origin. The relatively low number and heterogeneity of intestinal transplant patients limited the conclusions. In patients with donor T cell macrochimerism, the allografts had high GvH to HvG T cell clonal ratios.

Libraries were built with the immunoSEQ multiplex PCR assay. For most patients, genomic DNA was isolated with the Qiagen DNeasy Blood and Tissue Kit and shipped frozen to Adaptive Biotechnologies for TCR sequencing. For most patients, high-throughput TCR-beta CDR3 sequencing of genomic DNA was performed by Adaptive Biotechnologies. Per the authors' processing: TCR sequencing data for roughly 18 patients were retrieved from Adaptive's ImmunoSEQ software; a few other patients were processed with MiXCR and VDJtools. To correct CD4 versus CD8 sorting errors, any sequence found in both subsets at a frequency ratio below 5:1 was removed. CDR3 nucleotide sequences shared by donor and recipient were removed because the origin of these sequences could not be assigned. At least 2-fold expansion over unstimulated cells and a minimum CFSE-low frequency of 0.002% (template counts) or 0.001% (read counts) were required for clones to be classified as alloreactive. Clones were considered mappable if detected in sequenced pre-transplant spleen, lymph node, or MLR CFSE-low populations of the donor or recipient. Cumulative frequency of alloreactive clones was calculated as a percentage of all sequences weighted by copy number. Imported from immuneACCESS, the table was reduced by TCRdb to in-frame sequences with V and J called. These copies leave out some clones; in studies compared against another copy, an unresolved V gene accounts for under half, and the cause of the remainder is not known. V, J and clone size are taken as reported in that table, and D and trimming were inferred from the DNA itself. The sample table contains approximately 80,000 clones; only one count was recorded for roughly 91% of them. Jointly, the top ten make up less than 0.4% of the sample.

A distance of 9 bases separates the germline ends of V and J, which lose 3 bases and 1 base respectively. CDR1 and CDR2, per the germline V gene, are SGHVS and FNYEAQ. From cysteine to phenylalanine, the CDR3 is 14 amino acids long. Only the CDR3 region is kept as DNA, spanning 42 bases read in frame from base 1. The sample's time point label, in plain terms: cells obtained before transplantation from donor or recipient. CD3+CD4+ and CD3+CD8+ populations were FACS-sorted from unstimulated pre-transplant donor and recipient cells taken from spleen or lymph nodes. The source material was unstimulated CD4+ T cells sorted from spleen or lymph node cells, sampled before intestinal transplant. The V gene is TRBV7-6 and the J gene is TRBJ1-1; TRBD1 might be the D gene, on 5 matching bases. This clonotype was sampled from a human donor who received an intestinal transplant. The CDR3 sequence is CASSLGQANTEAFF. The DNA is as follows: TGTGCCAGCAGCTTGGGGCAGGCGAACACTGAAGCTTTCTTT.